This T cell receptor (beta chain) derives from a study of blood T cell repertoires in COVID-19. Across the study: The United States, Italy and Spain were the sources of the acute and convalescent COVID-19 samples. Sources were T cells, B-cell-depleted T cells, or PBMCs; the material itself was cDNA or gDNA.

V was trimmed by 8 bases and J by 3 bases, leaving 16 bases between them. CDR3 size: 15 residues. From germline, CDR1 is LNHNV and CDR2 YYDKDF (reference sequence). Produced via immunoSEQ multiplex PCR; TCRdb's table is partial and in-frame only. There are under 300,000 clones in the sample; 89% occur only once, and 0.94% lies in the top ten. This rearrangement joins TRBV15 to TRBJ2-2, with D uncertain. This TCR came from a woman aged 40 to 50 who had recovered from COVID-19. The sample was peripheral blood. CDR3: CATEQPSSYTGELFF. The DNA for the CDR3 is TGTGCCACCGAACAGCCCTCGAGTTACACCGGGGAGCTGTTTTTT.